Below, one T cell receptor beta chain is given with its context. What it binds is unknown. This table comes from immunoSEQ multiplex PCR, and its TCRdb copy is limited to in-frame clones, with some not included. This sample has 43,000 or so clones, with about 95% found just once. V was shortened by 3 bases and J by 0 bases, with 9 bases between the two germline ends. This CDR3 comprises 15 residues. Per germline, CDR1 SGHTA and CDR2 FQGNSA. These data originate in a study of graft-versus-host responses after intestinal transplantation. Regarding the study as a whole: Among circulating GvH clones, peak levels were associated with early post-transplant declines in HvG clones. Those patients showing graft-donor T cell macrochimerism displayed high graft-versus-host to host-versus-graft clonal ratios in allografts.

This TCR came from a human patient who received an intestinal transplant, so some T cells may come from the graft donor. The chain is built from TRBV7-2 and TRBJ2-1; D is uncertain. The specimen was PBMCs, collected approximately 340 days after intestinal transplant. The CDR3 sequence is CASSFGVLSYNEQFF. The CDR3 nucleotides read TGTGCCAGCAGCTTTGGCGTGCTCTCCTACAATGAGCAGTTCTTC.